This TCR beta chain was recovered during a study of early T cells in non-severe SARS-CoV-2 infection. As for the study in general: The sequenced material was bulk RNA from unsorted whole blood, and its chains were unpaired.

The CDR3 loop spans 14 amino acids. Germline CDR1 is MNHEY and CDR2 is SMNVEV (reference sequence). Trimming pared 5 bases from V and 0 bases from J, leaving 11 bases between. The study's findings and limits: VDJdb-based matching was biased toward anti-spike CD8 responses and missed private and CD4 specificities.

About this clonotype itself: As yet, its antigen is unknown.

The TCR library protocol attached unique molecular identifiers to the individual cDNA molecules. TCRdb called the 5' RACE reads again in MiXCR, with one record for every CDR3 protein. The table records approximately 71,000 distinct CDR3 sequences, roughly an eighth of them present only once. V gene TRBV27 combines with J gene TRBJ2-7; the D gene is possibly TRBD1 (6 bases). The sample taken for sequencing was whole blood. The TCR comes from an adult who was a healthcare worker with PCR-confirmed SARS-CoV-2 infection or an uninfected control (not recorded which). Here the CDR3 reads CASSTAGVSYEQYF. CDR3 bases: TGTGCCAGCAGTACCGCAGGGGTCTCCTACGAGCAGTACTTC.